The 13 T cell receptor beta chains presented below share a single source sample, sequenced in a study of T cell repertoires in cytomegalovirus infection. MiXCR, applied by TCRdb to the reads, yields one record per CDR3 protein. This sample carries approximately 500,000 distinct CDR3 sequences, about 25% of them seen once, and the ten largest clones take about 13%. Sequencing input: PBMCs. These TCRs come from a human donor in good health (CMV status not recorded). Some clones in this sample may be carry-over from other donors' samples.

The chain has TRBV7-2 and TRBJ1-2; 7 bases agree with TRBD1. Germline CDR1 reads SGHTA; CDR2 reads FQGNSA. The V segment lost 7 bases and the J segment 5 bases; nucleotides outside the gene matches: 7. This CDR3 has 13 residues. The CDR3 coding sequence is TGTGCCAGCAACTATGACAGGGCATATGGCTACACCTTC. Translating it yields CASNYDRAYGYTF.

This chain joins TRBV6-1 and TRBJ2-4, with no clear D. CDR1 MNHNS and CDR2 SASEGT come from the germline V gene. Trimming pared 5 bases from V and 3 bases from J, leaving 14 bases between. This CDR3 has 15 residues. DNA of the CDR3: TGTGCCAGCAGTTACGGCCCCTGGGGCAAAAACATTCAGTACTTC. Amino acid sequence: CASSYGPWGKNIQYF.

This clonotype was found once. The chain combines TRBV6-5 with TRBJ1-2; D is possibly TRBD1 (6 bases). This CDR3 spans 17 amino acids. Deletions cut 0 bases from V and 4 bases from J, with 18 bases between. Germline V lookup: CDR1 MNHEY, CDR2 SVGAGI. The CDR3 sequence: CASSYSYASNRAYGYTF. CDR3 bases: TGTGCCAGCAGTTACTCGTACGCCTCGAACAGGGCCTATGGCTACACCTTC.

This clonotype has a handful of counts. The CDR3 DNA reads as TGCGCCAGCCGAGACCCGGGGACAGGCAAGCACGAGCAGTACTTC. Its protein is CASRDPGTGKHEQYF. The chain carries TRBV4-1 and TRBJ2-7, with 8 bases fitting TRBD1. Per germline, CDR1 MGHRA and CDR2 YSYEKL. With 8 bases clipped from V and 5 bases from J, the junction kept 14 bases outside the gene matches. The CDR3 contains 15 residues.

The J gene is TRBJ1-1, the V gene TRBV6-5; 9 bases line up with TRBD1. V lost 7 bases to trimming and J lost 8 bases; unmatched junction nucleotides: 8. The V gene's germline CDR1 is MNHEY and CDR2 SVGAGI. This CDR3 is built from 13 residues. The CDR3: CASTQTGGGEAFF. The CDR3 DNA reads TGTGCCAGCACCCAAACAGGGGGCGGAGAAGCTTTCTTT.

This clonotype was detected a few times. The chain is built from TRBV6-5 and TRBJ2-3; 7 positions match TRBD2. The germline gives CDR1 MNHEY, CDR2 SVGAGI. This CDR3 region has 16 residues. The V segment lost 0 bases and the J segment 2 bases; nucleotides outside the gene matches: 5. In DNA, the CDR3 is TGTGCCAGCAGTTACTCGGCTAGCGGAAACACAGATACGCAGTATTTT. Translated, it gives CASSYSASGNTDTQYF.

This chain uses TRBV7-3 with TRBJ1-2; no definite D call. Germline-derived CDR1 and CDR2 are SGHTA and FQGTGA. V lost 1 base and J lost 1, with 4 bases in between. This CDR3 region has 13 residues. The CDR3 DNA sequence: TGTGCCAGCAGCTTAAACGATAACTATGGCTACACCTTC. Encoded protein: CASSLNDNYGYTF.

There are a few counts of this clonotype. This chain uses TRBV6-6 with TRBJ2-7, with TRBD1 matching over 7 bases. Germline V gene data show CDR1 as MNHNY and CDR2 as SVGAGI (reference sequence). This CDR3 contains 13 residues. The V gene end was trimmed by 6 bases and the J gene end by 6 bases; junction bases not matched to a gene: 8. For the CDR3, the DNA is TGTGCCAGCAGCCTGACAGGGTCATCCGAGCAGTACTTC. This gives the protein CASSLTGSSEQYF.

This clonotype was seen a handful of times. V and J are TRBV4-1 and TRBJ2-7; maybe TRBD2 (6 bases). V shed 5 bases and J shed 2 bases, with 28 bases lying between them. This CDR3 spans 19 amino acids. CDR1 and CDR2 from the germline V gene are MGHRA and YSYEKL. The CDR3 spells CASSSWDSLLGTATYEQYF. Written as DNA, the CDR3 is TGCGCCAGCAGCTCTTGGGACTCCTTGCTTGGGACTGCCACCTACGAGCAGTACTTC.

This clonotype occurred many times. The chain carries TRBV7-2 and TRBJ2-7; no definite D call. V was pared by 0 bases and J by 3 bases, with 3 bases between. Germline-derived CDR1 and CDR2 are SGHTA and FQGNSA. The CDR3 is made up of 12 amino acids. The CDR3 nucleotides read TGTGCCAGCAGCTTAGCAGTCTACGAGCAGTACTTC. Translating it yields CASSLAVYEQYF.

This clonotype was detected ten times or more. V and J are TRBV7-3 and TRBJ2-1; no firm D call. Germline V CDR1 and CDR2: SGHTA, FQGTGA. V dropped 0 bases and J dropped 0 bases, with 18 bases sitting between them. The CDR3 is made up of 19 amino acids. The CDR3 region has the DNA TGTGCCAGCAGCTTAACTGGCGGTGGACCCCTTAGCTCCTACAATGAGCAGTTCTTC. This translates into CASSLTGGGPLSSYNEQFF. Combining the CDR3 with reference TRBV7-3 and TRBJ2-1 gives the whole variable domain GAGVSQTPSNKVTEKGKYVELRCDPISGHTALYWYRQSLGQGPEFLIYFQGTGAADDSGLPNDRFFAVRPEGSVSTLKIQRTERGDSAVYLCASSLTGGGPLSSYNEQFFGPGTRLTVL.

The gene calls are TRBV30 and TRBJ1-3, with a tentative D call TRBD1 (6 bases). Trimming stripped 5 bases from V and 0 bases from J, with 11 bases between. This CDR3 spans 14 amino acids. Germline V gene data show CDR1 as GTSNPN and CDR2 as SVGIG (reference sequence). CDR3 residues: CAWADRSSGNTIYF. As DNA, the CDR3 is TGTGCCTGGGCGGACAGATCCTCTGGAAACACCATATATTTT.

This clonotype was found once. The chain has TRBV10-3 and TRBJ1-3; 11 bases fit TRBD1. V lost 4 bases, J lost 0 bases, and 2 bases stayed unmatched. The CDR3 consists of 16 residues. Germline V gene sequence: CDR1 ENHRY, CDR2 SYGVKD. As DNA, the CDR3 is TGTGCCATCAGTGGGACAGGGGGCCCCTCTGGAAACACCATATATTTT. It yields the protein CAISGTGGPSGNTIYF.